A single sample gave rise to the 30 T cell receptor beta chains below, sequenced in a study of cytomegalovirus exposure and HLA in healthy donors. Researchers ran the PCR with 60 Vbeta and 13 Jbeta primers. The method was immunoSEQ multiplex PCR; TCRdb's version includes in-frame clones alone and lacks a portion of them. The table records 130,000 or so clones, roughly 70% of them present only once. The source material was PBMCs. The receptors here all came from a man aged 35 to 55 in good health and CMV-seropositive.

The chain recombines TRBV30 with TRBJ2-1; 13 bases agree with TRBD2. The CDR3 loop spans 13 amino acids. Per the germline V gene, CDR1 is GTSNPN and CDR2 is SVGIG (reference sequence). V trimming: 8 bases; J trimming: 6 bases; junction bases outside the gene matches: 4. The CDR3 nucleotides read TGTGCCCAACTAGCGGGGGGGGGCAATGAGCAGTTCTTC. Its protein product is CAQLAGGGNEQFF.

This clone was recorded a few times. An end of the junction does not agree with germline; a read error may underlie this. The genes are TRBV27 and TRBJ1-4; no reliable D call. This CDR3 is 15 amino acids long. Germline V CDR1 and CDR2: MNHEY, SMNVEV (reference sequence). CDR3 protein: CASSPRAAFGEKLFF. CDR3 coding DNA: TGTGCCAGCAGTCCCCGGGCAGCCTTCGGGGAAAAACTGTTCTTT. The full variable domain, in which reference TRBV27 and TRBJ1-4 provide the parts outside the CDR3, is EAQVTQNPRYLITVTGKKLTVTCSQNMNHEYMSWYRQDPGLGLRQIYYSMNVEVTDKGDVPEGYKVSRKEKRNFPLILESPSPNQTSLYFCASSPRAAFGEKLFFGSGTQLSVL.

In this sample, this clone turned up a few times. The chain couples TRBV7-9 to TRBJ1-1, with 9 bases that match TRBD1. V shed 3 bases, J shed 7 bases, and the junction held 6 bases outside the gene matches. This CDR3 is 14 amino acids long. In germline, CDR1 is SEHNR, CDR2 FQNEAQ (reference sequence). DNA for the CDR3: TGTGCCAGCAGCTTTGGACAGGGGATCGATGAAGCTTTCTTT. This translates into CASSFGQGIDEAFF. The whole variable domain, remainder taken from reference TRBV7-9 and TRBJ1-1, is DTGVSQNPRHKITKRGQNVTFRCDPISEHNRLYWYRQTLGQGPEFLTYFQNEAQLEKSRLLSDRFSAERPKGSFSTLEIQRTEQGDSAMYLCASSFGQGIDEAFFGQGTRLTVV.

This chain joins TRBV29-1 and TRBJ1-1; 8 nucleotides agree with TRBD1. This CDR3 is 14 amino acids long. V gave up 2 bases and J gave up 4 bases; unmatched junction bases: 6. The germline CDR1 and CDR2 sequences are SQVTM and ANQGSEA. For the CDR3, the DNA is TGCAGCGTTGAACACGGACAGGGAGGCACTGAAGCTTTCTTT. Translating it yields CSVEHGQGGTEAFF.

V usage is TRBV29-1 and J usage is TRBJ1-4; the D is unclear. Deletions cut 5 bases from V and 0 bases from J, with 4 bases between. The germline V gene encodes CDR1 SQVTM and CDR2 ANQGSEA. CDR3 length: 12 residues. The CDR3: CSVRATNEKLFF. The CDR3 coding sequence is TGCAGCGTTCGCGCAACTAATGAAAAACTGTTTTTT.

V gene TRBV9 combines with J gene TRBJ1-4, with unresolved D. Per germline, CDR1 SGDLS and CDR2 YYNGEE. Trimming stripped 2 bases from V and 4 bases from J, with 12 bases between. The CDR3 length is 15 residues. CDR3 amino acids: CASSVKGVGNEKLFF. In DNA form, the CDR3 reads TGTGCCAGCAGCGTGAAGGGAGTCGGTAATGAAAAACTGTTTTTT.

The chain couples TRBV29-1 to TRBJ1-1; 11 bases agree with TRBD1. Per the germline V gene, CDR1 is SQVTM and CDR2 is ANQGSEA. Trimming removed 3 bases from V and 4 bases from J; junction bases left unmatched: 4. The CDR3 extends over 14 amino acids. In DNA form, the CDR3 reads TGCAGCGTTGACGGGACAGGGGGGGGCACTGAAGCTTTCTTT. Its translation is CSVDGTGGGTEAFF.

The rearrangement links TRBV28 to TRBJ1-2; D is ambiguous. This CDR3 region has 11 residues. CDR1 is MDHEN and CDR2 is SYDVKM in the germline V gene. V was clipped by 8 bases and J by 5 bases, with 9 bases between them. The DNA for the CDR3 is TGTGCCAGCCACAGAGGGTATGGCTACACCTTC. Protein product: CASHRGYGYTF.

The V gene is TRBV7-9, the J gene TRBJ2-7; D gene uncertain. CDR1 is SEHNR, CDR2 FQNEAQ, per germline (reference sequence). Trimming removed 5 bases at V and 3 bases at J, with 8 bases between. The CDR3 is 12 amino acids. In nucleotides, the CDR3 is TGTGCCAGCAGCCCCACTAACTACGAGCAGTACTTC. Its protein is CASSPTNYEQYF.

In nucleotides, the CDR3 is TGTGCCAGCAGTTTTCAGGGTAGGGATACGCAGTATTTT. Translation gives CASSFQGRDTQYF. V gene TRBV2 combines with J gene TRBJ2-3; TRBD1 might be the D (5 bases). This CDR3 contains 13 residues. Looked up from germline, CDR1 is SNHLY and CDR2 is FYNNEI. The V end lost 5 bases, the J end lost 6 bases, and 12 bases lay between the germline ends. The full variable domain, in which reference TRBV2 and TRBJ2-3 provide the parts outside the CDR3, is EPEVTQTPSHQVTQMGQEVILRCVPISNHLYFYWYRQILGQKVEFLVSFYNNEISEKSEIFDDQFSVERPDGSNFTLKIRSTKLEDSAMYFCASSFQGRDTQYFGPGTRLTVL.

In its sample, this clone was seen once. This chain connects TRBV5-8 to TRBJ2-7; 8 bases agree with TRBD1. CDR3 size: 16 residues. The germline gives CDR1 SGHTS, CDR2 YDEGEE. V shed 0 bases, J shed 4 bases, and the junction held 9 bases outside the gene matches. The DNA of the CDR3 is TGTGCCAGCAGCTTGGGGGGGGACAGGATCAGTTACGAGCAGTACTTC. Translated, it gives CASSLGGDRISYEQYF.

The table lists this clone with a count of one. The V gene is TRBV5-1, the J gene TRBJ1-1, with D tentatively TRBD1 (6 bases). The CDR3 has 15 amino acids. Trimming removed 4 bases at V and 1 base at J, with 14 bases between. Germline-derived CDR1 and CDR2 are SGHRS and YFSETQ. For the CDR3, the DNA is TGCGCCAGCAGCCCCCTGGAAGGGGGGAACACTGAAGCTTTCTTT. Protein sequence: CASSPLEGGNTEAFF.

The CDR3 loop reads CASSFGTDTQYF. CDR3 coding DNA: TGCGCCAGCAGCTTCGGCACAGATACGCAGTATTTT. The V call is TRBV5-1, the J call TRBJ2-3; D ambiguous. Germline loops: CDR1 SGHRS, CDR2 YFSETQ. V was pared by 2 bases and J by 1 base, with 2 bases between. This CDR3 comprises 12 residues.

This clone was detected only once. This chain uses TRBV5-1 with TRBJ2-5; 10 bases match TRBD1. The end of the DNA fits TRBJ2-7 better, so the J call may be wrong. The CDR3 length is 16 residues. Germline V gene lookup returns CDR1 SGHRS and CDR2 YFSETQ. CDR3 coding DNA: TGCGCCAGCAGCTTTGCCTTCCGGGACAGGGGTCACGAGCAGTACTTC. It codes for CASSFAFRDRGHEQYF.

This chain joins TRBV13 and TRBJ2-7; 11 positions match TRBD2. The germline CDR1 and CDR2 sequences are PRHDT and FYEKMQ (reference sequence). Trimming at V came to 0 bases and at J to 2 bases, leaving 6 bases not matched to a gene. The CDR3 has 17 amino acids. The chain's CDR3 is CASSLGRTSGFTYEQYF. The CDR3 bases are TGTGCCAGCAGCTTAGGCCGGACTAGCGGGTTCACCTACGAGCAGTACTTC. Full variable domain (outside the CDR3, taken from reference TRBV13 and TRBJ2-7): AAGVIQSPRHLIKEKRETATLKCYPIPRHDTVYWYQQGPGQDPQFLISFYEKMQSDKGSIPDRFSAQQFSDYHSELNMSSLELGDSALYFCASSLGRTSGFTYEQYFGPGTRLTVT.

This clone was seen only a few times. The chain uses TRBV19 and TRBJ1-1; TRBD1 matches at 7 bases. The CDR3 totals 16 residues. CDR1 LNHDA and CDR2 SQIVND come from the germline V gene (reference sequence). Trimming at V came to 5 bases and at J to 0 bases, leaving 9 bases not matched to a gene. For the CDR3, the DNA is TGTGCCAGTAGTGCGCCTCGACAGGGTTTGAACACTGAAGCTTTCTTT. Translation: CASSAPRQGLNTEAFF.

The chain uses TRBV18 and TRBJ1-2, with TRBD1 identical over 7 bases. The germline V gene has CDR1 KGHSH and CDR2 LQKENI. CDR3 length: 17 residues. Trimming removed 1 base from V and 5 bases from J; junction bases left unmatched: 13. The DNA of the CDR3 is TGTGCCAGCTCACCACTCGCACGGGACAGACATGGGTATGGCTACACCTTC. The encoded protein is CASSPLARDRHGYGYTF.

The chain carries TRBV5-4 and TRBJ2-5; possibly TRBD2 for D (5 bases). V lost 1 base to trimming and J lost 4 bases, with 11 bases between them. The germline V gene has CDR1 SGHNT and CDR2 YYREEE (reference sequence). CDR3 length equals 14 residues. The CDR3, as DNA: TGTGCCAGCAGCTTGTGGCTAGCTGGAGAGACCCAGTACTTC. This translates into CASSLWLAGETQYF.

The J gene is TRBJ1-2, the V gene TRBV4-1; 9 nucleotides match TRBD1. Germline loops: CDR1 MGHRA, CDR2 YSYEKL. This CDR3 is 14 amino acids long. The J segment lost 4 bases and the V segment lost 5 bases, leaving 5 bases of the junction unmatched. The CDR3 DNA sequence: TGCGCCAGCAGCGTGGACAGGGGAACCTATGGCTACACCTTC. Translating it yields CASSVDRGTYGYTF.

The CDR3 DNA reads TGTGCCAGCAGTTTAACGGGACAGGGGTTAGCCAAAAACATTCAGTACTTC. The encoded protein is CASSLTGQGLAKNIQYF. The chain employs TRBV28 and TRBJ2-4; 10 bases fit TRBD1. The J segment lost 0 bases and the V segment lost 2 bases, leaving 4 bases of the junction unmatched. This CDR3 region has 17 residues. CDR1 and CDR2 from the germline V gene are MDHEN and SYDVKM.

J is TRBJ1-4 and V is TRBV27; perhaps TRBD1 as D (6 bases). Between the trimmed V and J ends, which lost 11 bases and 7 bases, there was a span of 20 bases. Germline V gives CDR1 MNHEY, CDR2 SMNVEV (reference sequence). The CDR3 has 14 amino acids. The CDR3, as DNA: TGTGCCTGCAAGCAACAGGGCTTCGGTGAAAAACTGTTTTTT. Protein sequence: CACKQQGFGEKLFF.

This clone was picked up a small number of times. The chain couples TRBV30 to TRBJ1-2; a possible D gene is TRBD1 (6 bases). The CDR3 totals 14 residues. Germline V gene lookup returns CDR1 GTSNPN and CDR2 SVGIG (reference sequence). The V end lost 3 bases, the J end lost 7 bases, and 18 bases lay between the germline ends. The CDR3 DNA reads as TGTGCCTGGAGCAGCGACAGGTCCTCCGGTGGCTACACCTTC. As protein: CAWSSDRSSGGYTF.

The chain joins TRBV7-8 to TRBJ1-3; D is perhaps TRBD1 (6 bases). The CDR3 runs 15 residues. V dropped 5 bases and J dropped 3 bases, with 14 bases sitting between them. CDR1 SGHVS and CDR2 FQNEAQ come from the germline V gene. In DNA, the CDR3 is TGTGCCAGCAGCCACTCAGGGGAGAGTGGAAACACCATATATTTT. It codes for CASSHSGESGNTIYF.

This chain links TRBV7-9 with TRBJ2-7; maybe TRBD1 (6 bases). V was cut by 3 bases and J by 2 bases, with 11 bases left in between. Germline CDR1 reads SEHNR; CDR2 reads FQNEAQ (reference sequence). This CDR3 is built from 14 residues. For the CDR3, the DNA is TGTGCCAGCAGCTTCCAGGACAGCCCCTACGAGCAGTACTTC. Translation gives CASSFQDSPYEQYF.

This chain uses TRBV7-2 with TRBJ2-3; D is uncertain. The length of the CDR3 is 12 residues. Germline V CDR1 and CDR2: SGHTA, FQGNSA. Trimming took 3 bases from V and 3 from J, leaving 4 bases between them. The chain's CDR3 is CASSLSTDTQYF. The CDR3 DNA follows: TGTGCCAGCAGCTTGTCAACAGATACGCAGTATTTT. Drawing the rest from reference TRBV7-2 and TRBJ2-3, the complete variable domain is GAGVSQSPSNKVTEKGKDVELRCDPISGHTALYWYRQSLGQGLEFLIYFQGNSAPDKSGLPSDRFSAERTGGSVSTLTIQRTQQEDSAVYLCASSLSTDTQYFGPGTRLTVL.

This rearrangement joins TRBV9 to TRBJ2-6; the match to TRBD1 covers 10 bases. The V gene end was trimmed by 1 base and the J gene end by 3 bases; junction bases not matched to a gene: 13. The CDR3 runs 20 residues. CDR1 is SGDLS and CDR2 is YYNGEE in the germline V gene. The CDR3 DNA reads TGTGCCAGCAGCGTATGGGCCACCGGGACAGGGGCAAGTGGGGCCAACGTCCTGACTTTC. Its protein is CASSVWATGTGASGANVLTF.

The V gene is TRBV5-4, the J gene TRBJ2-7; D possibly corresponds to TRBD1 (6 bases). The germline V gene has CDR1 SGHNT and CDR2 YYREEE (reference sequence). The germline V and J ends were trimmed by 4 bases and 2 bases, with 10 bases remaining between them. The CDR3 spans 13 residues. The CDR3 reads CASSPGQTYEQYF. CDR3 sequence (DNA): TGTGCCAGCAGCCCTGGACAGACCTACGAGCAGTACTTC.

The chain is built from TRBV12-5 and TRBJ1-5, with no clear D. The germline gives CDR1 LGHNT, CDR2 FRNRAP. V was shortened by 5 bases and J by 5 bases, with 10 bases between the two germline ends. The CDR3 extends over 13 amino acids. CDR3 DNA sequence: TGTGCTAGTGGTCCCCGTTATGATCAGCCCCAGCATTTT. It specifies CASGPRYDQPQHF.

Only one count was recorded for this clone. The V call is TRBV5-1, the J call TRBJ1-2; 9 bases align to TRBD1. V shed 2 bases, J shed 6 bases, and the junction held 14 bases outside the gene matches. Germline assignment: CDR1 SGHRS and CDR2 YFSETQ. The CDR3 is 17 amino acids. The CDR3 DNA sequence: TGCGCCAGCAGCTTTAGGACAGGGGCGGAGAAACGAGATGGCTACACCTTC. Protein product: CASSFRTGAEKRDGYTF. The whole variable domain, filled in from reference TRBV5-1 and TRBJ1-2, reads KAGVTQTPRYLIKTRGQQVTLSCSPISGHRSVSWYQQTPGQGLQFLFEYFSETQRNKGNFPGRFSGRQFSNSRSEMNVSTLELGDSALYLCASSFRTGAEKRDGYTFGSGTRLTVV.

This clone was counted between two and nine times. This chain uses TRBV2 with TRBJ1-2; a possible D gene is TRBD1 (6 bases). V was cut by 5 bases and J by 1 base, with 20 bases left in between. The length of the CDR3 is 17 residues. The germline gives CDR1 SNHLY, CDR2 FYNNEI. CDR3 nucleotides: TGTGCCAGCAGTTCCCCCTTGACAGGCCGAGGTAACTATGGCTACACCTTC. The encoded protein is CASSSPLTGRGNYGYTF.